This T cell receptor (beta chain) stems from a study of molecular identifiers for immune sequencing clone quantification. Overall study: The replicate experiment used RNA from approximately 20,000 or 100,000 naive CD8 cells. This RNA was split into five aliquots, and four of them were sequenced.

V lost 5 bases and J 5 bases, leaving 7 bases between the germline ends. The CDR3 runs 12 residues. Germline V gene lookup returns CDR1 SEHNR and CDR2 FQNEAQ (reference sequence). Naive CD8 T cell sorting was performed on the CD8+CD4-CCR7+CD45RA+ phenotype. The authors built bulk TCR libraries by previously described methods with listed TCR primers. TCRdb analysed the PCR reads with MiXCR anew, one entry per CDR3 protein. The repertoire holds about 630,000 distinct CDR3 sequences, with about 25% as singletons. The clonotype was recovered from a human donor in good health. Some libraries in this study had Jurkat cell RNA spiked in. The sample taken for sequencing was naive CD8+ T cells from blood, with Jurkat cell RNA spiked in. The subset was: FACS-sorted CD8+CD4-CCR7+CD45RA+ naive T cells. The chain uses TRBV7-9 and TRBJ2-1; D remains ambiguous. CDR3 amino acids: CASSNGNNEQFF. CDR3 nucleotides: TGTGCCAGCAGCAATGGGAACAATGAGCAGTTCTTC.